Only a few counts were recorded for the clone carrying this T cell receptor beta chain. V dropped 2 bases and J dropped 1 base, with 5 bases sitting between them. Germline values: CDR1 GTSNPN, CDR2 SVGIG (reference sequence). The CDR3 contains 12 residues. This sample stems from a study of blood T cell repertoires in COVID-19. Cohort assignment relied on participant-reported clinical history. TCRdb keeps only in-frame clones here, not all; method: immunoSEQ multiplex PCR. This table holds roughly 250,000 clones, approximately 83% found once. The gene calls are TRBV30 and TRBJ1-1; no clear D. This receptor was taken from a woman aged 50 to 60 who had recovered from COVID-19. Sequenced input: PBMCs or T cells enriched from blood (not recorded which). The CDR3 here is CAWSPQNTEAFF. The CDR3 bases are TGTGCCTGGAGTCCCCAGAACACTGAAGCTTTCTTT.